This T cell receptor (beta chain) was sequenced during a study of T cell responses to AZD1222 COVID-19 vaccine. Study summary: Whether given at about 4 or about 12 weeks, second doses were pooled. Study-level results: Females outnumbered males among donors, who were mostly white British; clonal diversity was possibly underestimated. After the peak T cell response, and only then, were repertoires sampled. Spike-specific TCR depth and breadth grew after two AZD1222 doses.

Notes on this clone: The target antigen is unknown.

This table comes from immunoSEQ multiplex PCR, and its TCRdb copy is limited to in-frame clones, with some not included. The sample records over 85,000 clones, nearly 90% being singletons. The receptor comes from an adult in good health. This sample comprised peripheral blood, obtained on day 0 of AZD1222 vaccination.

The DNA of the CDR3 is TGCGCCAGCAGCTTGGCCGGTAAAACGGATGGGGGAGATACGCAGTATTTT. Translated: CASSLAGKTDGGDTQYF. This chain links TRBV5-1 with TRBJ2-3, with D perhaps assigned TRBD1 or TRBD2 (5 bases each). The ends were cut back, 0 bases at V and 5 bases at J, with 19 bases in the middle. This CDR3 contains 17 residues. From germline, CDR1 is SGHRS and CDR2 YFSETQ.